This T cell receptor beta chain is from a study of blood T cell repertoires in COVID-19. About the research overall: Sources were T cells, B-cell-depleted T cells, or PBMCs; the material itself was cDNA or gDNA.

Profiling relied on immunoSEQ multiplex PCR, and the TCRdb table lists in-frame clones only, not all of them. The sample yields 99,000 or so clones, 70% to 90% seen once. This receptor was identified in a woman aged 55-70 years in a cohort sampled during active or convalescent COVID-19. Source material: peripheral blood.

The CDR3 DNA reads as TGCGCCAGCAGCGATACAGGGAGTGGAAACACCATATATTTT. Its protein product is CASSDTGSGNTIYF. V is TRBV5-1 and J is TRBJ1-3; D is perhaps TRBD1 (6 bases). Trimming cost V 4 bases and J 3 bases, with 11 bases left between them. CDR3 size: 14 residues. The germline V gene encodes CDR1 SGHRS and CDR2 YFSETQ.